This is a list of T cell receptor beta chains from one sample in a study of blood T cell repertoires in COVID-19. Produced via immunoSEQ multiplex PCR; TCRdb's table is partial and in-frame only. The sample consists of 250,000 to 350,000 clones, approximately 90% of them appearing once. What was sequenced was peripheral blood. Source of these receptors: a woman aged 55-69 years with acute or convalescent COVID-19. The CDR3 runs from the conserved cysteine through the conserved F or W. The D gene is left open where the match is weak. Rows give clone size only sometimes, using once, few, many, or a class for an expanded clone.

CDR3aa,CDR3nt,v_gene,abundance,d_gene,j_gene,len
CASSLSGRTFPSGANVLTF,TGTGCCAGCAGTTTGAGCGGCCGAACCTTTCCCTCTGGGGCCAACGTCCTGACTTTC,TRBV28,-,-,TRBJ2-6,19
CASSPRETSYNSPLHF,TGTGCCAGCAGCCCCCGGGAGACCTCCTATAATTCACCCCTCCACTTT,TRBV11-1,-,-,TRBJ1-6,16
CASSYSGQNYGYTF,TGTGCCAGCAGTTACTCGGGACAGAACTATGGCTACACCTTC,TRBV6-5,-,TRBD1,TRBJ1-2,14
CASSIRRGGADEQFF,TGTGCCAGTAGTATACGACGGGGGGGCGCCGATGAGCAGTTCTTC,TRBV19,-,TRBD2,TRBJ2-1,15
CASSPSGLFYEQYF,TGTGCCAGCAGCCCAAGCGGGTTATTTTACGAGCAGTACTTC,TRBV7-9,-,-,TRBJ2-7,14
CASSHQLPHSYGYTF,TGTGCCAGCAGCCACCAACTCCCCCACAGTTATGGCTACACCTTC,TRBV3-1/TRBV3-2,-,-,TRBJ1-2,15
CASSGPGQGLNYGYTF,TGTGCCAGCAGCGGCCCCGGACAGGGCTTAAACTATGGCTACACCTTC,TRBV13,-,TRBD1,TRBJ1-2,16
CASSYPWLAGSTYEQYF,TGTGCCAGCAGTTATCCGTGGCTAGCGGGTTCTACCTACGAGCAGTACTTC,TRBV6-2/TRBV6-3,once,TRBD2,TRBJ2-7,17
CASSREDTQYF,TGTGCCAGCAGCCGAGAAGATACGCAGTATTTT,TRBV27,-,-,TRBJ2-3,11
CASSSTGQVNEKLFF,TGTGCCAGCAGCTCCACGGGACAGGTTAATGAAAAACTGTTTTTT,TRBV11-2,-,TRBD1,TRBJ1-4,15
CASSLQGYNQPQHF,TGTGCCAGCAGTTTACAGGGGTACAATCAGCCCCAGCATTTT,TRBV27,-,-,TRBJ1-5,14
CASSFLDFGAFF,TGTGCCAGCAGCTTCCTGGACTTTGGAGCTTTCTTT,TRBV5-5,few,-,TRBJ1-1,12
CASSDQTSGGPNTGELFF,TGTGCCAGCAGCGATCAGACTAGCGGGGGCCCGAACACCGGGGAGCTGTTTTTT,TRBV9,-,TRBD2,TRBJ2-2,18
CASSLALAGAGEQYF,TGCGCCAGCAGCTTGGCGCTAGCGGGAGCAGGGGAGCAGTACTTC,TRBV5-1,-,TRBD2,TRBJ2-7,15
CASSQESPSGGFSYEQYF,TGTGCCAGCAGCCAAGAGTCCCCTAGCGGGGGGTTCTCCTACGAGCAGTACTTC,TRBV4-2,-,TRBD2,TRBJ2-7,18
CASSRNTGLVADTQYF,TGTGCCAGCAGCCGAAATACAGGGCTAGTGGCAGATACGCAGTATTTT,TRBV9,-,-,TRBJ2-3,16
CSASTGPSTDTQYF,TGCAGCGCATCGACAGGGCCTAGCACAGATACGCAGTATTTT,TRBV29-1,-,TRBD1,TRBJ2-3,14
CSVSTVAYEQYF,TGCAGCGTATCGACAGTAGCCTACGAGCAGTACTTC,TRBV29-1,once,-,TRBJ2-7,12
CASSQDRASTNEKLFF,TGCGCCAGCAGCCAAGACAGGGCCTCAACTAATGAAAAACTGTTTTTT,TRBV4-3,-,-,TRBJ1-4,16
CASSPGGSGFTDTQYF,TGTGCCAGCAGCCCAGGGGGTAGCGGCTTCACAGATACGCAGTATTTT,TRBV3-1/TRBV3-2,-,-,TRBJ2-3,16
CASSVAQLGRANSYVGYTF,TGTGCCAGCAGCGTAGCCCAATTGGGCAGGGCGAACTCTTATGTGGGCTACACCTTC,TRBV9,-,-,TRBJ1-2,19
CASSPWDRGGNEQFF,TGCGCCAGCAGCCCCTGGGACAGGGGAGGAAATGAGCAGTTCTTC,TRBV5-1,-,TRBD1,TRBJ2-1,15